This T cell receptor (beta chain) was recovered during a study of technical replicates of blood from a handful of donors. Sequenced by immunoSEQ multiplex PCR; TCRdb stores in-frame clones only, minus some. The sample consists of about 69,000 clones, over 80% of them appearing once. The J segment lost 4 bases and the V segment lost 4 bases, leaving 2 bases of the junction unmatched. Germline assignment: CDR1 MGHDK and CDR2 SYGVNS. The CDR3 sequence is 14 residues long. This chain joins TRBV25-1 and TRBJ2-2; 8 bases match TRBD1. The sample taken for sequencing was PBMCs. The sequence came from a human donor in good health. Some clones in this sample may be carry-over from other donors' samples. For the CDR3, the DNA is TGTGCCAGCAGTGCAGGGGGCAGCACCGGGGAGCTGTTTTTT. Its protein product is CASSAGGSTGELFF.